The clone carrying this TCR beta chain was detected only a few times. Its antigen is unidentified. Trimming left V 5 bases short and J 2 bases short, with 11 bases between. The CDR3 totals 14 residues. Per germline, CDR1 SEHNR and CDR2 FQNEAQ (reference sequence). As every portion of the isolated RNA was reverse transcribed, the sequencing read expressed TCRB transcripts. Assay: immunoSEQ multiplex PCR; the TCRdb copy retains only in-frame clones and omits some. The sample lists 300,000 to 450,000 clones; roughly 9.8% were seen once. These data originate in a study of beta chain features in type 1 diabetes. Overall study results and limits: Researchers report that Type 1 diabetes patients had moderately but significantly shorter TCRB CDR3s across all four CD4+ subsets.

Naive, central memory, regulatory and stem cell-like memory cells within the CD4+ compartment were sorted using CD45RO/CCR7/CD25/CD127/CD95/CD27. This receptor was obtained from a man aged 30-40 years with type 1 diabetes. The chain joins TRBV7-9 to TRBJ2-3, with D possibly TRBD2 on 6 matching bases. Input material: central memory CD4+ T cells from blood. DNA of the CDR3: TGTGCCAGCAGCCCGGGACTTCACACAGATACGCAGTATTTT. It specifies CASSPGLHTDTQYF. Drawing the rest from reference TRBV7-9 and TRBJ2-3, the complete variable domain is DTGVSQNPRHKITKRGQNVTFRCDPISEHNRLYWYRQTLGQGPEFLTYFQNEAQLEKSRLLSDRFSAERPKGSFSTLEIQRTEQGDSAMYLCASSPGLHTDTQYFGPGTRLTVL.